The T cell receptor beta chain under discussion was sequenced for a study of OX40 agonist ivuxolimab in advanced cancers. General study points: Still undetermined is the antigen specificity of the expanded peripheral T cells.

Germline-derived CDR1 and CDR2 are SGHTA and FQGTGA. V lost 6 bases and J 2 bases, leaving 5 bases between the germline ends. CDR3 size: 13 residues. Assay: immunoSEQ multiplex PCR; the TCRdb copy retains only in-frame clones and omits some. In the table there are 98,000 or so clones, approximately 90% of which are singletons. Autoimmune disease history or systemic immunosuppression meant exclusion. About this clone itself: Its target is unknown.

The genes are TRBV7-3 and TRBJ2-6; D tentatively reads TRBD1 or TRBD2 (5 bases each). The TCR sequence derives from an adult with an advanced solid tumor such as melanoma, head and neck, liver or kidney cancer. Sample: CD4+ or CD8+ T cells sorted from blood, taken in a trial of the OX40 agonist ivuxolimab. Here the CDR3 reads CASRGAGANVLTF. CDR3 bases: TGTGCCAGCAGGGGGGCTGGGGCCAACGTCCTGACTTTC.